The source of this TCR beta chain is a study of T cell repertoires in cytomegalovirus infection (dated by TCRdb to about 2019). For the study in its entirety: Alongside well-studied HLA-B-restricted epitopes, the peptide stimulations were aimed at recently identified HLA-C-restricted CMV epitopes, whose presentation resists viral immunomodulation. Because public TCR beta signatures pointed to carriage of CMV infection together with the matching HLA type, the HLA type of each donor mattered for the analysis. Overall results and qualifications from the work: The ex vivo response was dominated by HLA-C-restricted CMV-specific TCR beta clonotypes, and the single most frequent clonotype in two of eight donors was supplied by these HLA-C-restricted clonotypes. In both this cohort and an independent cohort of more than 350 donors, the cumulative frequency of public TCR beta family members distinguished carriers of CMV infection plus the relevant HLA type.

These reads were obtained on an Illumina HiSeq 1500. TCRdb took the public reads, trimmed them with fastp at Q25, ran MiXCR for clone calling and kept in-frame beta chains. Each CDR3 protein gets just one entry, which takes the most common genes and DNA from the rows behind it. This sample gives some 350,000 distinct CDR3 sequences in total; roughly 34% of them show up just once. The leading ten clones occupy approximately 13% of the sample. The treatment or condition label, as the study defines it: in vitro stimulation with specific CMV peptide epitopes to enrich CMV-specific T cells. This clonotype was detected a few times. No cognate antigen has been identified for it. No clone much larger than this one lies a single base away; base qualities are absent. The CDR3 goes from the cysteine to the phenylalanine over 16 residues. Only CDR3 DNA remains: 48 bases, in frame from the first base. Trimming costs V 5 bases and J 5 bases, and their ends lie 19 bases apart. Based on the germline V gene, the CDR1 and CDR2 sequences are MDHEN and SYDVKM.

This clonotype was sampled from a human donor in good health (CMV status not recorded). Some clones in this sample may be carry-over from other donors' samples. The V gene is TRBV28 and the J gene is TRBJ2-1; the D region possibly corresponds to TRBD2 (6 bases align). The source was cultured PBMCs, collected from culture after CMV antigen stimulation. The bases read TGTGCCAGCAGTCTTAGGGCCGTGGAGGGTAACAATGAGCAGTTCTTC. Translated, it reads CASSLRAVEGNNEQFF.